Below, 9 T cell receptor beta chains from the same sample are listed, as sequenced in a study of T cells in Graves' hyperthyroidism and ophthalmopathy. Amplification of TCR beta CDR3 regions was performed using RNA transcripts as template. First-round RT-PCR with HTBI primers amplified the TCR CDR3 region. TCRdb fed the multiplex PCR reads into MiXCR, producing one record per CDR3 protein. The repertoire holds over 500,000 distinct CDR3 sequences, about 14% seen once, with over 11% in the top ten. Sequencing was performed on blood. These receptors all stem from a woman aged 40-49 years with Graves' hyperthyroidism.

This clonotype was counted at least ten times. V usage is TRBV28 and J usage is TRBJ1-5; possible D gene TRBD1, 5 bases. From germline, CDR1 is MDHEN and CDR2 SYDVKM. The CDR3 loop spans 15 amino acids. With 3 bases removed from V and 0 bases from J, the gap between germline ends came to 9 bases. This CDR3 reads CASSLGRVSNQPQHF. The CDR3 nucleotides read TGTGCCAGCAGTTTGGGCAGGGTTAGCAATCAGCCCCAGCATTTT. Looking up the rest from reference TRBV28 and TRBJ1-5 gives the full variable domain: DVKVTQSSRYLVKRTGEKVFLECVQDMDHENMFWYRQDPGLGLRLIYFSYDVKMKEKGDIPEGYSVSREKKERFSLILESASTNQTSMYLCASSLGRVSNQPQHFGDGTRLSIL.

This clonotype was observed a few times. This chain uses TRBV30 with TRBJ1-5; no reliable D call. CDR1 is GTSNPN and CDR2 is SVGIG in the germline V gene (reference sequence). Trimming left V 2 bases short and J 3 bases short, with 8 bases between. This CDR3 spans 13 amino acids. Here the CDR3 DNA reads TGTGCCTGGAGTCGGTATACCAATCAGCCCCAGCATTTT. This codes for CAWSRYTNQPQHF.

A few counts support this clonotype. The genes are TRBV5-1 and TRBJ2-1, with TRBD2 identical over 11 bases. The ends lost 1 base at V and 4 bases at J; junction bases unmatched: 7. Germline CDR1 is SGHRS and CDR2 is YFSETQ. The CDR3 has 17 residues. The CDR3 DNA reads TGCGCCAGCAGCTTGTTGGCGACTAGCGGGACATACAATGAGCAGTTCTTC. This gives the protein CASSLLATSGTYNEQFF.

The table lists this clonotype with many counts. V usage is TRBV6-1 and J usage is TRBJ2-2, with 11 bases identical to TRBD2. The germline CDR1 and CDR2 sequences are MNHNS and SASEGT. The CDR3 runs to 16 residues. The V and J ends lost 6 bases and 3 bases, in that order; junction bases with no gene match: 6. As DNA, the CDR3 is TGTGCCAGCAGCGGGACTAGCGGATTAGACACCGGGGAGCTGTTTTTT. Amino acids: CASSGTSGLDTGELFF.

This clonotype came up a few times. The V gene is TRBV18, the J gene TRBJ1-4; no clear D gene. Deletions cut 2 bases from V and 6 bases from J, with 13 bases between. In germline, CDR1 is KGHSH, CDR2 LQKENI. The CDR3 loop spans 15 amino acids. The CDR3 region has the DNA TGTGCCAGCTCACCAGCGGACCAGCGAGATGAAAAACTGTTTTTT. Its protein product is CASSPADQRDEKLFF.

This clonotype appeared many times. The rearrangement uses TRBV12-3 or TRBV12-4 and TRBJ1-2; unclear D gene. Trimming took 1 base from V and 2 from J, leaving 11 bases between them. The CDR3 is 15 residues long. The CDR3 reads CASSLGQQRNYGYTF. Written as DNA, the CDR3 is TGTGCCAGCAGTTTAGGTCAACAGCGAAACTATGGCTACACCTTC.

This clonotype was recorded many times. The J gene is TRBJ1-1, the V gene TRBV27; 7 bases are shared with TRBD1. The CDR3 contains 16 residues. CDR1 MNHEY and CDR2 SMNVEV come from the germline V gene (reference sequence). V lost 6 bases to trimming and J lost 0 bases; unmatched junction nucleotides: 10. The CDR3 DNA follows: TGTGCCAGCAGAACGGACAGGTTTACTTTGAACACTGAAGCTTTCTTT. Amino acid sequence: CASRTDRFTLNTEAFF.

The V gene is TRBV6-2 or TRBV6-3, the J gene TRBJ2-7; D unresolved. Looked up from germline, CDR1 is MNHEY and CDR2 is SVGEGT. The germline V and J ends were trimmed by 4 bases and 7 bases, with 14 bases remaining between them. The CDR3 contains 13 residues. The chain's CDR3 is CASSSYSRLEQYF. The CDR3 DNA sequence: TGTGCCAGCAGTTCCTACTCTCGCTTGGAGCAGTACTTC.

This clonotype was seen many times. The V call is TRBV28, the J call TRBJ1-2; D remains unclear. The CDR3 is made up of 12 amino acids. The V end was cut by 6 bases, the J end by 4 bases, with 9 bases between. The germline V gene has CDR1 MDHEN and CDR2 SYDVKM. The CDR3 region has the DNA TGTGCCAGCAGATCCAGCCTCTATGGCTACACCTTC. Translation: CASRSSLYGYTF.